This is a list of T cell receptor beta chains from one sample in a study of blood T cell repertoires in COVID-19. Libraries were prepared by immunoSEQ multiplex PCR; TCRdb keeps only in-frame clonotypes and omits some of them. The sample has around 56,000 clones; roughly nine tenths are singletons. Source material: peripheral blood. Every receptor here comes from a human donor in a cohort sampled during active COVID-19. The CDR3 runs from the conserved cysteine through the conserved F or W. The D gene is left open where the match is weak. The size field is filled for only some rows; it gives once, few, many or a size class.

length: 15
D: TRBD1
size: NA
V: TRBV11-2
J: TRBJ2-7
CDR3: CASSLARRTGNEQYF
DNA: TGTGCCAGCAGCTTAGCGAGACGGACAGGGAACGAGCAGTACTTC

length: 13
D: NA
size: NA
V: TRBV5-6
J: TRBJ1-3
CDR3: CASSQHSGNTIYF
DNA: TGTGCCAGCAGCCAACACTCTGGAAACACCATATATTTT

length: 14
D: NA
size: NA
V: TRBV7-9
J: TRBJ1-2
CDR3: CASSLPLVSGGYTF
DNA: TGTGCCAGCAGCTTACCCCTTGTCTCGGGTGGCTACACCTTC

length: 16
D: NA
size: NA
V: TRBV7-2
J: TRBJ1-4
CDR3: CASSLRLGRADEKLFF
DNA: TGTGCCAGCAGCTTAAGGTTAGGCAGGGCGGATGAAAAACTGTTTTTT

length: 12
D: NA
size: NA
V: TRBV5-1
J: TRBJ2-3
CDR3: CASSLATDTQYF
DNA: TGCGCCAGCAGCTTGGCTACAGATACGCAGTATTTT

length: 15
D: TRBD1
size: few
V: TRBV6-6
J: TRBJ1-2
CDR3: CASSHGTGVSYGYTF
DNA: TGTGCCAGCAGCCACGGGACAGGGGTTTCCTATGGCTACACCTTC

length: 13
D: TRBD2
size: NA
V: TRBV29-1
J: TRBJ2-2
CDR3: CSAGGVDTGELFF
DNA: TGCAGCGCCGGGGGGGTGGACACCGGGGAGCTGTTTTTT

length: 14
D: TRBD1
size: NA
V: TRBV3-1/TRBV3-2
J: TRBJ1-2
CDR3: CASSLDRGRGGYTF
DNA: TGTGCCAGCAGCCTGGACAGGGGGCGCGGTGGCTACACCTTC

length: 11
D: NA
size: NA
V: TRBV28
J: TRBJ1-2
CDR3: CASSTDYGYTF
DNA: TGTGCCAGCAGTACAGACTATGGCTACACCTTC

length: 15
D: NA
size: NA
V: TRBV7-2
J: TRBJ2-5
CDR3: CASSAWGRNQETQYF
DNA: TGTGCCAGCAGCGCCTGGGGGCGCAACCAAGAGACCCAGTACTTC

length: 16
D: NA
size: NA
V: TRBV4-1
J: TRBJ1-5
CDR3: CASSQMTVLSNQPQHF
DNA: TGCGCCAGCAGCCAAATGACAGTCTTAAGCAATCAGCCCCAGCATTTT

length: 12
D: NA
size: once
V: TRBV28
J: TRBJ1-1
CDR3: CASGRGNTEAFF
DNA: TGTGCCAGCGGCAGGGGGAACACTGAAGCTTTCTTT

length: 14
D: NA
size: few
V: TRBV5-6
J: TRBJ1-4
CDR3: CASSVTGINEKLFF
DNA: TGTGCCAGCAGCGTTACAGGGATAAATGAAAAACTGTTTTTT

length: 15
D: NA
size: NA
V: TRBV7-9
J: TRBJ1-1
CDR3: CASSLFGGGNTEAFF
DNA: TGTGCCAGCAGCTTGTTTGGGGGAGGGAACACTGAAGCTTTCTTT

length: 13
D: NA
size: once
V: TRBV7-8
J: TRBJ1-1
CDR3: CASSRVQGTEAFF
DNA: TGTGCCAGCAGCCGGGTCCAGGGCACTGAAGCTTTCTTT

length: 12
D: NA
size: NA
V: TRBV6-6
J: TRBJ2-1
CDR3: CASGSQGIGQFF
DNA: TGTGCCAGCGGATCTCAGGGGATAGGGCAGTTCTTC

length: 18
D: NA
size: NA
V: TRBV15
J: TRBJ2-4
CDR3: CATSREYLGVGAKNIQYF
DNA: TGTGCCACCAGCAGAGAATACCTAGGGGTGGGGGCCAAAAACATTCAGTACTTC

length: 15
D: NA
size: NA
V: TRBV6-2/TRBV6-3
J: TRBJ2-3
CDR3: CASSYIGKGGDTQYF
DNA: TGTGCCAGCAGTTACATCGGGAAGGGTGGAGATACGCAGTATTTT

length: 16
D: TRBD2
size: NA
V: TRBV7-2
J: TRBJ2-1
CDR3: CASSLDLAGAYNEQFF
DNA: TGTGCCAGCAGCTTAGATCTAGCGGGGGCTTACAATGAGCAGTTCTTC

length: 14
D: NA
size: NA
V: TRBV6-5
J: TRBJ2-7
CDR3: CASSYTSQAYEQYF
DNA: TGTGCCAGCAGTTACACTTCCCAAGCCTACGAGCAGTACTTC

length: 17
D: TRBD2
size: NA
V: TRBV3-1/TRBV3-2
J: TRBJ2-2
CDR3: CASSPSGLAVNTGELFF
DNA: TGTGCCAGCAGCCCCTCGGGACTAGCGGTTAACACCGGGGAGCTGTTTTTT

length: 15
D: NA
size: NA
V: TRBV9
J: TRBJ2-2
CDR3: CASSPRTAGTGELFF
DNA: TGTGCCAGCAGCCCCAGGACAGCAGGGACCGGGGAGCTGTTTTTT

length: 15
D: NA
size: NA
V: TRBV4-3
J: TRBJ1-1
CDR3: CASSQYPLGGTEAFF
DNA: TGCGCCAGCAGCCAGTATCCCTTGGGGGGCACTGAAGCTTTCTTT

length: 14
D: TRBD1
size: many
V: TRBV6-2/TRBV6-3
J: TRBJ2-7
CDR3: CASSWTGQAYEQYF
DNA: TGTGCCAGCAGCTGGACAGGGCAGGCCTACGAGCAGTACTTC

length: 15
D: NA
size: NA
V: TRBV27
J: TRBJ1-6
CDR3: CASRVGSPYNSPLHF
DNA: TGTGCCAGCAGAGTGGGCAGCCCCTATAATTCACCCCTCCACTTT

length: 15
D: TRBD1
size: NA
V: TRBV4-1
J: TRBJ1-2
CDR3: CASSQGRDRGYGYTF
DNA: TGCGCCAGCAGCCAAGGCCGGGACAGGGGCTATGGCTACACCTTC

length: 12
D: NA
size: NA
V: TRBV19
J: TRBJ1-2
CDR3: CASSMRFHGYTF
DNA: TGTGCCAGTAGTATGCGTTTCCATGGCTACACCTTC

length: 14
D: NA
size: NA
V: TRBV19
J: TRBJ1-2
CDR3: CASRPLASAHGYTF
DNA: TGTGCCAGTAGACCATTGGCCTCCGCACATGGCTACACCTTC

length: 13
D: NA
size: NA
V: TRBV7-9
J: TRBJ1-2
CDR3: CASSDSQSYGYTF
DNA: TGTGCCAGCAGCGACTCTCAAAGCTATGGCTACACCTTC

length: 15
D: NA
size: NA
V: TRBV18
J: TRBJ2-3
CDR3: CASSSNREGTDTQYF
DNA: TGTGCCAGCTCATCGAACAGGGAAGGCACAGATACGCAGTATTTT

length: 15
D: NA
size: few
V: TRBV7-9
J: TRBJ2-7
CDR3: CASSLRQGLSYEQYF
DNA: TGTGCCAGCAGCCTCCGACAGGGACTCTCCTACGAGCAGTACTTC

length: 13
D: TRBD1
size: NA
V: TRBV2
J: TRBJ1-1
CDR3: CASRGTGHTEAFF
DNA: TGTGCCAGCAGAGGGACAGGGCACACTGAAGCTTTCTTT

length: 14
D: TRBD1
size: NA
V: TRBV28
J: TRBJ1-2
CDR3: CASSWGGQAYGYTF
DNA: TGTGCCAGCAGTTGGGGTGGACAGGCGTATGGCTACACCTTC

length: 14
D: NA
size: NA
V: TRBV28
J: TRBJ1-2
CDR3: CASSLSAGVRGYTF
DNA: TGTGCCAGCAGTTTATCAGCAGGGGTTAGGGGCTACACCTTC

length: 14
D: TRBD1
size: NA
V: TRBV3-1/TRBV3-2
J: TRBJ1-1
CDR3: CASSLGTGGAEAFF
DNA: TGTGCCAGCAGCCTCGGGACAGGGGGCGCCGAAGCTTTCTTT

length: 13
D: NA
size: NA
V: TRBV2
J: TRBJ2-3
CDR3: CANSLQSTDTQYF
DNA: TGTGCCAACTCTCTACAGAGCACAGATACGCAGTATTTT

length: 17
D: TRBD1
size: NA
V: TRBV7-6
J: TRBJ1-3
CDR3: CASSLAPRTGGGNTIYF
DNA: TGTGCCAGCAGCTTAGCGCCCAGGACAGGGGGCGGAAACACCATATATTTT

length: 14
D: NA
size: NA
V: TRBV5-6
J: TRBJ1-1
CDR3: CASSLGAGETEAFF
DNA: TGTGCCAGCAGCTTGGGGGCGGGTGAGACTGAAGCTTTCTTT

length: 13
D: NA
size: NA
V: TRBV12-3/TRBV12-4
J: TRBJ2-5
CDR3: CASSHTSQETQYF
DNA: TGTGCCAGCAGTCATACTAGCCAAGAGACCCAGTACTTC

length: 18
D: TRBD2
size: once
V: TRBV5-1
J: TRBJ2-7
CDR3: CASSFELAGGPYIYEQYF
DNA: TGCGCCAGCAGCTTTGAGCTAGCGGGGGGCCCCTATATCTACGAGCAGTACTTC

length: 13
D: NA
size: NA
V: TRBV5-1
J: TRBJ2-5
CDR3: CASSGDSFETQYF
DNA: TGCGCCAGCAGCGGGGACTCCTTCGAGACCCAGTACTTC

length: 16
D: NA
size: NA
V: TRBV19
J: TRBJ1-5
CDR3: CASSIEVGRSNQPQHF
DNA: TGTGCCAGTAGTATAGAGGTCGGCAGGAGCAATCAGCCCCAGCATTTT

length: 14
D: TRBD1
size: NA
V: TRBV11-2
J: TRBJ1-1
CDR3: CASSLGHRGPEAFF
DNA: TGTGCCAGCAGCTTAGGTCACAGGGGTCCTGAAGCTTTCTTT

length: 17
D: TRBD2
size: NA
V: TRBV7-8
J: TRBJ2-2
CDR3: CASSFNPAGGRTGELFF
DNA: TGTGCCAGCAGCTTTAATCCAGCGGGGGGGCGCACCGGGGAGCTGTTTTTT

length: 15
D: TRBD2
size: once
V: TRBV29-1
J: TRBJ2-3
CDR3: CSVTRPSGGLDTQYF
DNA: TGCAGCGTTACCCGTCCTAGCGGGGGGTTGGATACGCAGTATTTT

length: 15
D: TRBD1
size: NA
V: TRBV5-1
J: TRBJ2-1
CDR3: CASSTGTGSYNEQFF
DNA: TGCGCCAGCAGCACCGGGACAGGGTCCTACAATGAGCAGTTCTTC

length: 12
D: NA
size: NA
V: TRBV5-1
J: TRBJ1-2
CDR3: CASSTGGYGYTF
DNA: TGCGCCAGCAGCACCGGTGGCTATGGCTACACCTTC

length: 14
D: TRBD1
size: NA
V: TRBV4-3
J: TRBJ1-1
CDR3: CASSHDRGNTEAFF
DNA: TGCGCCAGCAGCCATGACAGGGGGAACACTGAAGCTTTCTTT

length: 20
D: TRBD1
size: NA
V: TRBV23-1
J: TRBJ1-5
CDR3: CASSQEDGTGTSLGNQPQHF
DNA: TGCGCCAGCAGTCAAGAAGACGGGACAGGGACCTCTCTGGGCAATCAGCCCCAGCATTTT

length: 15
D: TRBD2
size: NA
V: TRBV7-8
J: TRBJ2-1
CDR3: CASSPERGAYNEQFF
DNA: TGTGCCAGCAGCCCAGAGCGGGGGGCTTACAATGAGCAGTTCTTC

length: 15
D: NA
size: NA
V: TRBV28
J: TRBJ2-3
CDR3: CASSYGIGPQLLQYF
DNA: TGTGCCAGCAGTTACGGGATCGGGCCCCAGCTCCTGCAGTATTTT

length: 13
D: NA
size: NA
V: TRBV3-1/TRBV3-2
J: TRBJ1-1
CDR3: CASSLTDDTEAFF
DNA: TGTGCCAGCAGCCTGACAGATGACACTGAAGCTTTCTTT

length: 15
D: TRBD2
size: NA
V: TRBV11-1
J: TRBJ2-5
CDR3: CASSFPAGGVETQYF
DNA: TGTGCCAGCAGCTTCCCAGCGGGGGGTGTGGAGACCCAGTACTTC

length: 19
D: TRBD1
size: NA
V: TRBV7-9
J: TRBJ2-6
CDR3: CASSLSLGTGDSGANVLTF
DNA: TGTGCCAGCAGCTTGAGTTTAGGGACAGGCGACTCTGGGGCCAACGTCCTGACTTTC

length: 13
D: NA
size: NA
V: TRBV14
J: TRBJ2-5
CDR3: CASSQAPPETQYF
DNA: TGTGCCAGCAGCCAGGCCCCCCCCGAGACCCAGTACTTC

length: 14
D: NA
size: NA
V: TRBV11-2
J: TRBJ2-7
CDR3: CASSSRTAPYEQYF
DNA: TGTGCCAGCAGCTCTAGGACAGCGCCCTACGAGCAGTACTTC